The 13 T cell receptor beta chains presented below share a single source sample, sequenced in a study of shared clonotypes between healthy human individuals (dated by TCRdb to about 2020). The method behind the library was the immunoSEQ multiplex PCR assay. TCRdb retrieved this table from immuneACCESS and kept in-frame rearrangements only. Not all clones are present; in checked studies, unresolved V genes account for under half, and no reason is known for the remainder. The sample contains about 2.3 million clones, roughly 92% of them found a single time. The ten largest clonotypes hold 0.37% of the sample. Sample: naive CD4+ T cells from PBMCs. Reading the label with the study, this specimen's cell subset or site is: CD45RA+ positively selected. These receptor sequences come from a young man in good health. Some clones in this sample may be carry-over from other donors' samples.

This chain links TRBV7-2 with TRBJ2-5; maybe TRBD1 (5 bases). The CDR3 is 16 residues long. Germline CDR1 SGHTA, CDR2 FQGNSA. V gave up 5 bases and J gave up 1 base, with 17 bases separating them. CDR3 nucleotides: TGTGCCAGCAGCCCCAACCCCGCAGGGCGCCAAGAGACCCAGTACTTC. As protein: CASSPNPAGRQETQYF.

The chain employs TRBV28 and TRBJ2-2; 7 positions agree with TRBD2. The V gene's germline CDR1 is MDHEN and CDR2 SYDVKM. The V and J ends lost 2 bases and 6 bases, in that order; junction bases with no gene match: 6. The CDR3 length is 15 residues. CDR3 sequence reads: CASSLGGGSAGELFF. DNA for the CDR3: TGTGCCAGCAGTTTAGGCGGGGGATCAGCCGGGGAGCTGTTTTTT. Full variable domain (remainder filled in from reference TRBV28 and TRBJ2-2): DVKVTQSSRYLVKRTGEKVFLECVQDMDHENMFWYRQDPGLGLRLIYFSYDVKMKEKGDIPEGYSVSREKKERFSLILESASTNQTSMYLCASSLGGGSAGELFFGEGSRLTVL.

The gene calls are TRBV30 and TRBJ2-2, with 8 bases matching TRBD1. The CDR3 has 12 amino acids. Germline CDR1 is GTSNPN and CDR2 is SVGIG (reference sequence). Trimming removed 5 bases from V and 7 bases from J; junction bases left unmatched: 3. This CDR3 reads CAWGQGRGELFF. The CDR3 nucleotides are TGTGCCTGGGGACAGGGTCGCGGGGAGCTGTTTTTT.

The genes are TRBV6-6 and TRBJ1-5, with D hard to call. V was shortened by 2 bases and J by 3 bases, with 5 bases between the two germline ends. Germline-derived CDR1 and CDR2 are MNHNY and SVGAGI (reference sequence). This CDR3 has 13 amino acids. This CDR3 reads CASSYTANQPQHF. In DNA, the CDR3 is TGTGCCAGCAGTTACACGGCCAATCAGCCCCAGCATTTT.

As concerns this clone: The identical CDR3 is also encoded by other nucleotide sequences in the sample. CDR3 sequence (DNA): TGTGCCAGCAGAGCCTTTCCCTACGAGCAGTACTTC. Translation: CASRAFPYEQYF. The chain combines TRBV28 with TRBJ2-7; D unresolved. Trimming removed 6 bases at V and 2 bases at J, with 8 bases between. Germline CDR1 reads MDHEN; CDR2 reads SYDVKM. The CDR3 is 12 amino acids.

The V gene is TRBV5-4, the J gene TRBJ2-3, with D possibly TRBD1 on 6 matching bases. The V end was cut by 0 bases, the J end by 4 bases, with 15 bases between. Germline V lookup: CDR1 SGHNT, CDR2 YYREEE (reference sequence). The CDR3 has 16 amino acids. CDR3 DNA: TGTGCCAGCAGCTTGGGATGGGCAAGGGGGTCAGATACGCAGTATTTT. Amino acids: CASSLGWARGSDTQYF.

This chain links TRBV28 with TRBJ2-5; D not resolved. V gave up 3 bases and J gave up 0 bases, with 8 bases separating them. The V gene's germline CDR1 is MDHEN and CDR2 SYDVKM. This CDR3 has 14 amino acids. The CDR3 nucleotides read TGTGCCAGCAGTTTTGGCGGCTACCAAGAGACCCAGTACTTC. This codes for CASSFGGYQETQYF.

V usage is TRBV6-1 and J usage is TRBJ1-1; unclear D gene. The CDR3 runs to 10 residues. Trimming cost V 6 bases and J 3 bases, with 2 bases left between them. Per germline, CDR1 MNHNS and CDR2 SASEGT. CDR3 bases: TGTGCCAGCAGGCACACTGAAGCTTTCTTT. Translated: CASRHTEAFF.

V is TRBV27 and J is TRBJ2-7; D unclear. This CDR3 comprises 15 residues. Germline lookup yields CDR1 MNHEY and CDR2 SMNVEV (reference sequence). Trimming cost V 0 bases and J 1 base, with 10 bases left between them. The CDR3 is CASSLSPTISYEQYF. As DNA, the CDR3 is TGTGCCAGCAGTTTATCCCCGACCATTTCCTACGAGCAGTACTTC.

This chain connects TRBV29-1 to TRBJ1-3; D is unresolved. V dropped 6 bases and J dropped 0 bases, with 9 bases sitting between them. From germline, CDR1 is SQVTM and CDR2 ANQGSEA. The CDR3 runs 13 residues. The CDR3 is CSVMTSSGNTIYF. As DNA, the CDR3 is TGCAGCGTCATGACCAGCTCTGGAAACACCATATATTTT.

Turning to this clone: In the same sample, other DNA sequences code for this CDR3. CDR3 coding DNA: TGTGCCAGCAGCTCGACTGGAGCTGGGGCCAACGTCCTGACTTTC. This translates into CASSSTGAGANVLTF. The chain is built from TRBV5-4 and TRBJ2-6; D is unclear. Per germline, CDR1 SGHNT and CDR2 YYREEE (reference sequence). CDR3 length: 15 residues. The V end lost 3 bases, the J end lost 2 bases, and 9 bases lay between the germline ends.

CDR3 sequence: CASSTGPRDTEAFF. As DNA, the CDR3 is TGCGCCAGCAGCACGGGACCTCGGGACACTGAAGCTTTCTTT. J is TRBJ1-1 and V is TRBV5-1, with D perhaps matching TRBD1 (5 bases). The germline V gene encodes CDR1 SGHRS and CDR2 YFSETQ. This CDR3 region has 14 residues. Trimming pared 4 bases from V and 3 bases from J, leaving 13 bases between.

V gene TRBV28 combines with J gene TRBJ2-7; D uncertain. The CDR3 contains 12 residues. V lost 5 bases to trimming and J lost 6 bases, with 11 bases between them. The germline V gene has CDR1 MDHEN and CDR2 SYDVKM. The CDR3 DNA sequence: TGTGCCAGCAGTCTCCGGTGGGGCGAGCAGTACTTC. Amino acids: CASSLRWGEQYF. The variable domain in full, completed from reference TRBV28 and TRBJ2-7, reads DVKVTQSSRYLVKRTGEKVFLECVQDMDHENMFWYRQDPGLGLRLIYFSYDVKMKEKGDIPEGYSVSREKKERFSLILESASTNQTSMYLCASSLRWGEQYFGPGTRLTVT.